Here is one T cell receptor beta chain with its context. Its target is unknown. This entry belongs to a study of OX40 agonist ivuxolimab in advanced cancers. Looking at the study overall: Prior checkpoint blockade (anti-PD-1, anti-PD-L1 or anti-CTLA-4) was permitted; about 40% had it. Study-level results: Not determined was the antigen specificity of the expanded peripheral T cells. Within 6 weeks, CD4+ and CD8+ blood T cells expanded clonally at 0.1 to 3.0 mg/kg.

The repertoire was sequenced with immunoSEQ multiplex PCR; TCRdb's copy has only in-frame clones and lacks some. Here the sample spans about 89,000 clones, approximately 93% being singletons. The trim removed 5 bases at V and 9 bases at J, leaving 11 bases unmatched. CDR1 and CDR2 (germline): MNHNY, SVGAGI (reference sequence). The CDR3 has 15 residues. This receptor was identified in an adult with an advanced solid tumor such as melanoma, head and neck, liver or kidney cancer. This rearrangement joins TRBV6-6 to TRBJ2-1, with 9 bases identical to TRBD1. Here the sequenced sample was CD4+ or CD8+ T cells sorted from blood, taken in a trial of the OX40 agonist ivuxolimab. CDR3 region: CASSRSRDRDREQFF. The CDR3 bases are TGTGCCAGCAGTCGCTCCCGGGACAGGGACCGTGAGCAGTTCTTC.